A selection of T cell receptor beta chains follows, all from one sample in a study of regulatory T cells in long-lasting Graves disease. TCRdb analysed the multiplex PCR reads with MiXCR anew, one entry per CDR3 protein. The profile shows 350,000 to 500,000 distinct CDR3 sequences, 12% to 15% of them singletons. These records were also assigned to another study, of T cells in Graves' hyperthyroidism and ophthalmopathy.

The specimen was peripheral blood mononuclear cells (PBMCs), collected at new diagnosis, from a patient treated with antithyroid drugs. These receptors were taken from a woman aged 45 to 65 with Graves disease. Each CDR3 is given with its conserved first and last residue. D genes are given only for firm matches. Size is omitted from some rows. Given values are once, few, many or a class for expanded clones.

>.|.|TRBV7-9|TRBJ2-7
TGTGCCAGCATCCTTTCCCGACCCGACGGACAATACGAGCAGTACTTC
CASILSRPDGQYEQYF
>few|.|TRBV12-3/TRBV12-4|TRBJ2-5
TGTGCCAGCAGACCCTATGGGTACCAAGAGACCCAGTACTTC
CASRPYGYQETQYF
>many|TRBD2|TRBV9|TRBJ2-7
TGTGCCAGCAGCTTAGGACTAGCGGCGAACGAGCAGTACTTC
CASSLGLAANEQYF
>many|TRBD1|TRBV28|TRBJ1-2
TGTGCCAGCAGGACAACGGAAGTGGACAGGGGTGACTATGGCTACACCTTC
CASRTTEVDRGDYGYTF
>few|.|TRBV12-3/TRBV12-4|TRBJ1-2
TGTGCCAGCAGTTTATTTCAAGAAGGCTACACCTTC
CASSLFQEGYTF
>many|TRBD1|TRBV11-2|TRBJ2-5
TGTGCCAGCAGCTTAGCAGGGAAGAACAGGGGTCGAGAGACCCAGTACTTC
CASSLAGKNRGRETQYF
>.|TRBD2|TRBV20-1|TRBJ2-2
TGCAGTGCTAGAGATCCAACCCCTAGCGGGAGTACCGGGGAGCTGTTCTTT
CSARDPTPSGSTGELFF
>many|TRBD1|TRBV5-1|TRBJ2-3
TGCGCCAGCAGCTCTCACCCGGGACAGTCAGATACGCAGTATTTT
CASSSHPGQSDTQYF
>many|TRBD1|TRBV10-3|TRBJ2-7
TGTGCCATCAGTGAGTCTCGGGACAGAGAACCGTACTTC
CAISESRDREPYF
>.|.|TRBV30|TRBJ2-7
TGTGCCTGGAGTAAAACGGAGCTCTACGAGCAGTACTTC
CAWSKTELYEQYF
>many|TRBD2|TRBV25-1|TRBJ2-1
TGTGCCAGCAGTGAATATGGGGTATTAAGCGGGAGGGGAAATGAGCAGTTCTTC
CASSEYGVLSGRGNEQFF
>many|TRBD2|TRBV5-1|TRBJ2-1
TGCGCCAGCAGCGCCCTAGCGGGAGTCCCCGATGAGCAGTTCTTC
CASSALAGVPDEQFF
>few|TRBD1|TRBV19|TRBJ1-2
TGTGCCAGTAGTTTCGGGACAGGTTTAAACTATGGCTACACCTTC
CASSFGTGLNYGYTF
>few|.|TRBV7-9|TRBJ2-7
TGTGCCAGCATCGACGGGTACGAGCAGTACTTC
CASIDGYEQYF
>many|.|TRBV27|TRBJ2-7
TGTGCCAGCAGTTTTACGGCTACCTACGAGCAGTACTTC
CASSFTATYEQYF
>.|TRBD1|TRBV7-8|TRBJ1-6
TGTGCCAGCAGCTTAGGTGGGACAGCTAATTCACCCCTCCACTTT
CASSLGGTANSPLHF
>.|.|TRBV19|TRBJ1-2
TGTGCCAGTAGTACGCAGGAAAACTATGGCTACACCTTC
CASSTQENYGYTF
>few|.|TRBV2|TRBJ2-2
TGTGCCAGCATCGACCGGGGGGCTAGGGAGCTGTTTTTT
CASIDRGARELFF
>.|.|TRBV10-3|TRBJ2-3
TGTGCCATCAGCCCAGGACGAGACACAGATACGCAGTATTTT
CAISPGRDTDTQYF
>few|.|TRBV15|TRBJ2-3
TGTGCCACCCAGGCCATTCCAGGCCCGGGTACGCAGTATTTT
CATQAIPGPGTQYF
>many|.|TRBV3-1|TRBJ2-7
TGTGCCAGCAGCCAAGTGAGTTTTTCCTACGAGCAGTACTTC
CASSQVSFSYEQYF
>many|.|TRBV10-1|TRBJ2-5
TGCGCCAGCAGTGAGGCCGGGACTCAAGAGACCCAGTACTTC
CASSEAGTQETQYF
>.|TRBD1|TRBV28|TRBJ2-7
TGTGCCAGCACGTCGGGACAGACCTACGAGCAGTACTTC
CASTSGQTYEQYF
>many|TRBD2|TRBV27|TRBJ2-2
TGTGCCAGCAGTTTTGGACTAGCGGGGGCATACCGGGAGCTGTTTTTT
CASSFGLAGAYRELFF
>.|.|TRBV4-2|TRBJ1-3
TGTGCCAGCAGCCAGGCAGCCATTGGAGACACCATATATTTT
CASSQAAIGDTIYF
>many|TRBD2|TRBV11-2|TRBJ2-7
TGTGCCAGCAGCTCCCCCCGGTGGGGGGGAAAGTACGAGCAGTACTTC
CASSSPRWGGKYEQYF
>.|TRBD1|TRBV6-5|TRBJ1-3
TGTGCCAGCAGTTATGGACAGGAGCTCGGAAACACCATATATTTT
CASSYGQELGNTIYF
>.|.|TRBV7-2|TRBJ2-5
TGTGCCAGCAGCTATACGGTGGGGTCCCAGTACTTC
CASSYTVGSQYF
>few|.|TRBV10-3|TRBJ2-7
TGTGCCATCAGTGACCAGCGCCTCTCCTACGAGCAGTACTTC
CAISDQRLSYEQYF
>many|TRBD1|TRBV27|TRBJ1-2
TGTGCCAGCAGTGTGTCAGGGGGCAACTATGGCTACACCTTC
CASSVSGGNYGYTF
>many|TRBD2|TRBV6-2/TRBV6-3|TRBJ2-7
TGTGCCAGCAGTTCTGGGCTAGCGGGCCTTATCTCCTACGAGCAGTACTTC
CASSSGLAGLISYEQYF
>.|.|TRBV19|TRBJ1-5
TGTGCCAGTAGTCTGGCGGCGGTTAGCAATCAGCCCCAGCATTTT
CASSLAAVSNQPQHF
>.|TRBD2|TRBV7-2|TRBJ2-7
TGTGCCAGCAGCTTTCCGGGAGGTGTAGGCTCCGAGCAGTACTTC
CASSFPGGVGSEQYF
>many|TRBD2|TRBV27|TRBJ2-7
TGTGCCAGCAGTCCCCCGGGACTAGCGGGGGGCTCCTACGAGCAGTACTTC
CASSPPGLAGGSYEQYF
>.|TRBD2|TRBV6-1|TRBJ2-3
TGTGCCAGCAGACTAGCGGGACCCACAGATACGCAGTATTTT
CASRLAGPTDTQYF
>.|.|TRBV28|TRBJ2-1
TGTGCCAGCAGCAGGCAGGGTTATGAGCAGTTCTTC
CASSRQGYEQFF
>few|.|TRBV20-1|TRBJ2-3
TGCAGTGCTAGGGGGACAGATACGCAGTATTTT
CSARGTDTQYF
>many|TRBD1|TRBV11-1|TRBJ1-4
TGTGCCAGCAGCAACCCGACAGGGCCTAATGAAAAACTGTTTTTT
CASSNPTGPNEKLFF
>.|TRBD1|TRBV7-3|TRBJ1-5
TGTGCCAGCAGCCATTGGACAGGACAGCTAAATCAGCCCCAGCATTTT
CASSHWTGQLNQPQHF
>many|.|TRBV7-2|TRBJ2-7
TGTGCCAGCAGCTTAAGCAGGGTATTCGAGCAGTACTTC
CASSLSRVFEQYF
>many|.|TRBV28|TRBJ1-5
TGTGCCACCCTCCCGGCAGGGAGCCTGAATCAGCCCCAGCATTTT
CATLPAGSLNQPQHF
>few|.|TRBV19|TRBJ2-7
TGTGCCAGTAGAGCAGGGACCAACACCTACGAGCAGTACTTC
CASRAGTNTYEQYF
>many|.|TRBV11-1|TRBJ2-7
TGTGCCAGCAGCTTGGTGACCTGGAGCTCCTACGAGCAGTACTTC
CASSLVTWSSYEQYF